These 5 T cell receptor beta chains were all obtained from the same sample, sequenced in a study of early T cells in non-severe SARS-CoV-2 infection. TCRdb independently ran MiXCR on the 5' RACE reads; one entry per CDR3 protein. The sample includes 21,000 or so distinct CDR3 sequences, about 5.2% of them seen just once. The sequencing input was whole blood. These receptors came from an adult who was a healthcare worker with PCR-confirmed SARS-CoV-2 infection or an uninfected control (not recorded which).

This clonotype was observed many times. The V and J genes are TRBV2 and TRBJ1-2, with D possibly matching TRBD1 (5 bases). CDR3 length equals 13 residues. V lost 8 bases to trimming and J lost 0 bases, with 10 bases between them. Germline values: CDR1 SNHLY, CDR2 FYNNEI. The CDR3 DNA is TGTGCCAGCTGGGACGGCTCTAACTATGGCTACACCTTC. This gives the protein CASWDGSNYGYTF.

The V and J genes are TRBV7-6 and TRBJ2-2; D unresolved. This CDR3 has 15 amino acids. In germline, CDR1 is SGHVS, CDR2 FNYEAQ. The ends were cut back, 5 bases at V and 6 bases at J, with 16 bases in the middle. DNA for the CDR3: TGTGCCAGCAGCGCCTTAGTAGTCCCCCCCGGGGAGCTGTTTTTT. This codes for CASSALVVPPGELFF. Together with reference TRBV7-6 and TRBJ2-2, the CDR3 gives the full variable domain: GAGVSQSPRYKVTKRGQDVALRCDPISGHVSLYWYRQALGQGPEFLTYFNYEAQQDKSGLPNDRFSAERPEGSISTLTIQRTEQRDSAMYRCASSALVVPPGELFFGEGSRLTVL.

This clonotype was recorded at least ten times. V usage is TRBV7-2 and J usage is TRBJ2-7; no clear D. The V and J ends lost 8 bases and 0 bases respectively, with 11 bases between them. CDR3 length: 13 residues. The germline CDR1 and CDR2 sequences are SGHTA and FQGNSA. The CDR3 sequence is CASAMEYSYEQYF. Here the CDR3 DNA reads TGTGCCAGCGCGATGGAGTACTCCTACGAGCAGTACTTC.

This clonotype came up many times. The gene calls are TRBV7-6 and TRBJ1-2, with 11 bases aligning to TRBD1. This CDR3 region has 14 residues. With V trimmed by 5 bases and J by 7 bases, 6 bases remained unmatched. The germline CDR1 and CDR2 sequences are SGHVS and FNYEAQ. The CDR3 DNA sequence: TGTGCCAGCAGCCAGACCGGGACAGGGGGTGGCTACACCTTC. Translation gives CASSQTGTGGGYTF.

At least ten counts were recorded for this clonotype. The J gene is TRBJ2-5, the V gene TRBV11-2; 8 bases are a match to TRBD2. Germline CDR1 reads SGHAT; CDR2 reads FQNNGV. The CDR3 has 16 amino acids. V shed 2 bases and J 1 base; nucleotides not matched to a gene: 6. For the CDR3, the DNA is TGTGCCAGCAGCTTAAGAAGCGGGAGAGGCCAAGAGACCCAGTACTTC. Protein product: CASSLRSGRGQETQYF.